What follows is one TCR beta chain and its context. Its target is not known. The V and J ends lost 2 bases and 2 bases respectively, with 7 bases between them. CDR3 length: 15 residues. Germline V CDR1 and CDR2: MNHEY, SVGAGI. Repertoires were generated with immunoSEQ multiplex PCR, while TCRdb's copy carries only in-frame clones and drops some. The sample contains over 100,000 clones, roughly 85% of which appear only once. This sample is part of a study of T cell responses to AZD1222 COVID-19 vaccine. Study-level findings and limits: The study reported that nearly half of spike-specific TCRs target unmutated variant regions. White British ancestry dominated among donors, who included more females, and clonal diversity was possibly underestimated.

Material: peripheral blood, obtained 28 days after the second dose of the MenACWY control vaccine. This rearrangement joins TRBV6-5 to TRBJ2-6; D uncertain. The TCR was taken from an adult who received the MenACWY meningococcal vaccine as a control. CDR3 sequence: CASSYLPAGANVLTF. As DNA, the CDR3 is TGTGCCAGCAGTTACCTCCCGGCTGGGGCCAACGTCCTGACTTTC.